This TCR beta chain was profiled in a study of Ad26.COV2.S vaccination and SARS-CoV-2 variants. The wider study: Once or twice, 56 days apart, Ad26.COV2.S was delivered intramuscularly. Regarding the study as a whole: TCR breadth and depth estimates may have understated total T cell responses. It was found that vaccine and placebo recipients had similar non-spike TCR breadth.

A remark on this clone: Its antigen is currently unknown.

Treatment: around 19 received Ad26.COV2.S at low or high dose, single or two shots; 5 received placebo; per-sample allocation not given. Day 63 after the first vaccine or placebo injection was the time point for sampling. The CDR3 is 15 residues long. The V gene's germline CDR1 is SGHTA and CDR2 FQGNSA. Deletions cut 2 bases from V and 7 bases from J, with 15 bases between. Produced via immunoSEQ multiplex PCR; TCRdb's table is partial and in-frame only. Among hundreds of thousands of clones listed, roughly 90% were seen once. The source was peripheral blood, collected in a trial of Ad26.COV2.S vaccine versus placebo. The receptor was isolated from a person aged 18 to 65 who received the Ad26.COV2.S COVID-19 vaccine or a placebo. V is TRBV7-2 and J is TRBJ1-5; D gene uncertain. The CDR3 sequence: CASSLFSGWIQPQHF. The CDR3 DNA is TGTGCCAGCAGCTTATTTTCGGGTTGGATCCAGCCCCAGCATTTT.